This T cell receptor beta chain is drawn from a study of blood T cell repertoires in COVID-19. Assay: immunoSEQ multiplex PCR; the TCRdb copy retains only in-frame clones and omits some. The repertoire holds some 170,000 clones, more than 80% seen once, with 7.5% to 9.5% in the top ten. CDR1 is SGHNT and CDR2 is YENEEA in the germline V gene. The CDR3 contains 14 residues. V lost 5 bases to trimming and J lost 4 bases; unmatched junction nucleotides: 4. The gene calls are TRBV11-3 and TRBJ2-1; TRBD2 agrees at 8 bases. This TCR derives from an older woman with acute or convalescent COVID-19. The sequenced sample consisted of peripheral blood. CDR3 coding DNA: TGTGCCAGCAGCCCCCGGGAGGGATACAATGAGCAGTTCTTC. Translating it yields CASSPREGYNEQFF.